What follows describes a single TCR beta chain. The length of the CDR3 is 13 residues. Germline V gene sequence: CDR1 SGHVS, CDR2 FNYEAQ. V was pared by 4 bases and J by 9 bases, with 8 bases of the junction left unmatched. The data belong to a study of siplizumab effects on memory and regulatory T cells. Only in-frame clones appear in the TCRdb table, and some are missing; sequencing was by immunoSEQ multiplex PCR. In the table there are around 94,000 clones, around nine tenths of which are singletons. The material sequenced was CD4+ T cells sorted from blood. The rearrangement joins TRBV7-6 to TRBJ1-1, with TRBD1 matching 7 bases. This receptor was identified in a human donor in good health. The chain's CDR3 is CASSSVRQGKAFF. The DNA of the CDR3 is TGTGCCAGCAGCTCCGTTAGACAGGGAAAAGCTTTCTTT.